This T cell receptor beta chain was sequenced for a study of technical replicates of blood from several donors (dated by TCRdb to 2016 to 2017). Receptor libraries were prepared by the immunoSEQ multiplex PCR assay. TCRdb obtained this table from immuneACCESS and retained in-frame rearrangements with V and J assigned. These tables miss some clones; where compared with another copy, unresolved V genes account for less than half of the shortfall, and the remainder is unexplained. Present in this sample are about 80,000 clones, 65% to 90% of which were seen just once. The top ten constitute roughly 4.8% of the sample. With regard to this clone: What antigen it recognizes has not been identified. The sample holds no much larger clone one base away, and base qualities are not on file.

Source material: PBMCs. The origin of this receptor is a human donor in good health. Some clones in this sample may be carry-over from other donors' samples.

The nucleotides are TGTGCCAGTAGTATTCGAGTGAACACTGAAGCTTTCTTT. Its translation reads: CASSIRVNTEAFF. Here the chain combines TRBV19 and TRBJ1-1, with no confident D gene call. V is clipped by 3 bases and J by 0 bases, and the sequence between their germline boundaries is 5 bases long. From a lookup of the germline V gene (reference sequence), CDR1 and CDR2 are LNHDA and SQIVND. The CDR3, cysteine through phenylalanine, is 13 amino acids long. The sequence is cut down to CDR3 DNA, 39 bases in frame from base 1. Reference TRBV19 and TRBJ1-1 genes cover what lies past the CDR3, so the full variable domain is DGGITQSPKYLFRKEGQNVTLSCEQNLNHDAMYWYRQDPGQGLRLIYYSQIVNDFQKGDIAEGYSVSREKKESFPLTVTSAQKNPTAFYLCASSIRVNTEAFFGQGTRLTVV.